This T cell receptor beta chain was profiled in a study of T cell repertoires in cytomegalovirus infection. This clonotype appeared many times. After removal of 1 base from V and 2 bases from J, the junction contained 6 bases not matched to a gene. Germline loops: CDR1 LGHNA, CDR2 YNFKEQ. This CDR3 spans 16 amino acids. TCRdb redid the calling of the reads with MiXCR, one entry per CDR3 protein. The sample holds fewer than 80,000 distinct CDR3 sequences, 3% to 4.5% seen once. The sample comprised PBMCs. The clonotype originates from a human donor in good health (CMV status not recorded). Some clones in this sample may be carry-over from other donors' samples. The gene calls are TRBV4-2 and TRBJ2-5; TRBD2 matches 8 bases. The CDR3 DNA reads as TGTGCCAGCAGCCAAGTGTTAGCGGGGAGACAAGAGACCCAGTACTTC. It translates to CASSQVLAGRQETQYF.